This T cell receptor beta chain is drawn from a study of vaccination and CD4 T cells after COVID-19. In the study overall: Everyone enrolled got two doses of BNT162b2 or mRNA-1273 vaccine.

Time point in this sample: late sampling 161 to 241 days after vaccination in three convalescent patients. MiXCR, run by TCRdb on the PCR reads, gives a single entry per CDR3 protein. There are more than 25,000 distinct CDR3 sequences in the sample; 45% to 50% occur only once, and about 5.6% lies in the top ten. The CDR3 consists of 16 residues. Between the trimmed V and J ends, which lost 5 bases and 0 bases, there was a span of 15 bases. Germline V gene data show CDR1 as MDHEN and CDR2 as SYDVKM. The genes are TRBV28 and TRBJ2-3, with D possibly being TRBD1 (6 bases). The clonotype originates from a human donor who had recovered from COVID-19. The sample in question was CD4+ T cells from blood, obtained about 7 months after SARS-CoV-2 vaccination. As DNA, the CDR3 is TGTGCCAGCAGTGATACAGGGAGCTCTAGCACAGATACGCAGTATTTT. Encoded protein: CASSDTGSSSTDTQYF.